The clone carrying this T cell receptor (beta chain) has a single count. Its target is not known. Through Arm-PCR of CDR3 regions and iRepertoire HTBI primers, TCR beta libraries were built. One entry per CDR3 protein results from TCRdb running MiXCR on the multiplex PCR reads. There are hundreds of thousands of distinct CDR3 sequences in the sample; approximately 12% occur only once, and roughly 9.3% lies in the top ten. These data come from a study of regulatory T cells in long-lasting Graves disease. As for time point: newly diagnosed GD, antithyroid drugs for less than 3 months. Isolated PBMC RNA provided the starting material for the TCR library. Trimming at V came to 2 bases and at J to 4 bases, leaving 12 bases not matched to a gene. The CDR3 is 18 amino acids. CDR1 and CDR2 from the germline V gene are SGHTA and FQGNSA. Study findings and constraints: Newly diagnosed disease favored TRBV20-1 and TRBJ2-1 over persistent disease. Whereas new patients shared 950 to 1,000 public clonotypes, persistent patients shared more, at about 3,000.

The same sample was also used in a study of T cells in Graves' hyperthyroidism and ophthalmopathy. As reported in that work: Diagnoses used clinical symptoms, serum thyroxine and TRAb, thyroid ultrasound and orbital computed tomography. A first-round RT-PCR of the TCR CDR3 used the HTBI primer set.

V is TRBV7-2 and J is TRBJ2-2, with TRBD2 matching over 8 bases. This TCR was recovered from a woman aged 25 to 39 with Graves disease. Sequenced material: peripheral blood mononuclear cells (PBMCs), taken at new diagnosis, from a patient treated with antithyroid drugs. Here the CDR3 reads CASSLNPPSGRATGELFF. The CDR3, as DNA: TGTGCCAGCAGCTTAAATCCGCCTAGCGGGCGCGCCACCGGGGAGCTGTTTTTT. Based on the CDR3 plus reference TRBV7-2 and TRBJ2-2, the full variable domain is GAGVSQSPSNKVTEKGKDVELRCDPISGHTALYWYRQSLGQGLEFLIYFQGNSAPDKSGLPSDRFSAERTGGSVSTLTIQRTQQEDSAVYLCASSLNPPSGRATGELFFGEGSRLTVL.